This passage covers 11 T cell receptor beta chains from one sample sequenced in a study of blood T cell repertoires in COVID-19. Assay: immunoSEQ multiplex PCR; the TCRdb copy retains only in-frame clones and omits some. The data show roughly 100,000 clones, with around 88% seen just once and about 1.9% held by the top ten. The sample was peripheral blood. The receptor source for this set is a man aged 50-59 years with COVID-19, enrolled during active disease.

V gene TRBV28 combines with J gene TRBJ1-3; 8 nucleotides align to TRBD1. V was pared by 2 bases and J by 1 base, with 4 bases of the junction left unmatched. CDR1 is MDHEN and CDR2 is SYDVKM in the germline V gene. This CDR3 is built from 16 residues. The CDR3 nucleotides read TGTGCCAGCAGTTTAGGCAGGGGGCTTTCTGGAAACACCATATATTTT. Its translation is CASSLGRGLSGNTIYF. The full variable domain, completed using reference TRBV28 and TRBJ1-3, is DVKVTQSSRYLVKRTGEKVFLECVQDMDHENMFWYRQDPGLGLRLIYFSYDVKMKEKGDIPEGYSVSREKKERFSLILESASTNQTSMYLCASSLGRGLSGNTIYFGEGSWLTVV.

This sequence joins TRBV7-8 and TRBJ2-5; TRBD1 agrees at 12 bases. Per germline, CDR1 SGHVS and CDR2 FQNEAQ. This CDR3 is 16 amino acids long. Germline trimming cut 4 bases from V and 5 bases from J; bases unmatched to any gene: 8. CDR3 in DNA: TGTGCCAGCAGCTCACAGGGACAGGGGGCGTGGGAGACCCAGTACTTC. It translates to CASSSQGQGAWETQYF.

The chain recombines TRBV30 with TRBJ1-5, with D perhaps TRBD1 (6 bases). V gave up 0 bases and J gave up 4 bases, with 10 bases separating them. The CDR3 covers 14 residues. CDR1 is GTSNPN and CDR2 is SVGIG in the germline V gene (reference sequence). CDR3: CAWSVKGGNQPQHF. The CDR3 nucleotides read TGTGCCTGGAGTGTAAAGGGGGGGAATCAGCCCCAGCATTTT.

The sample holds one count of this clone. V gene TRBV7-2 combines with J gene TRBJ2-2; no definite D call. In germline, CDR1 is SGHTA, CDR2 FQGNSA. The V end was cut by 5 bases, the J end by 1 base, with 14 bases between. The CDR3 is 16 amino acids. The CDR3 loop reads CASSREAPVNTGELFF. CDR3 sequence (DNA): TGTGCCAGCAGCCGTGAGGCCCCTGTGAACACCGGGGAGCTGTTTTTT.

This rearrangement joins TRBV7-9 to TRBJ1-6; D uncertain. Deletions cut 2 bases from V and 3 bases from J, with 11 bases between. The CDR3 sequence is 16 residues long. Germline values: CDR1 SEHNR, CDR2 FQNEAQ (reference sequence). The CDR3 sequence is CASSLTSFRYNSPLHF. CDR3 in DNA: TGTGCCAGCAGCTTAACATCCTTTCGCTATAATTCACCCCTCCACTTT.

The V and J genes are TRBV4-3 and TRBJ1-2, with a weak D call TRBD1 (5 bases). The CDR3 is 15 residues long. The germline V gene has CDR1 LGHNA and CDR2 YSLEER. Trimming took 0 bases from V and 7 from J, leaving 15 bases between them. CDR3 coding DNA: TGCGCCAGCAGCCAAGACGACAGAGGCCTGGCTGGCTACACCTTC. Amino acid sequence: CASSQDDRGLAGYTF.

This chain uses TRBV5-6 with TRBJ2-7, with D possibly matching TRBD1 (5 bases). The CDR3 length is 13 residues. CDR1 is SGHDT, CDR2 YYEEEE, per germline. Trimming shortened V by 4 bases and J by 4 bases, and 12 bases separated the two germline ends. As DNA, the CDR3 is TGTGCCAGCAGCACTAACAGGTTTTACGAGCAGTACTTC. Translating it yields CASSTNRFYEQYF.

V is TRBV6-1 and J is TRBJ2-3; tentative D call: TRBD1 (6 bases). The V end lost 3 bases, the J end lost 2 bases, and 12 bases lay between the germline ends. CDR1 MNHNS and CDR2 SASEGT come from the germline V gene. The CDR3 is 15 residues long. The CDR3 region is CASSDGQGYTDTQYF. As DNA, the CDR3 is TGTGCCAGCAGTGACGGGCAGGGGTACACAGATACGCAGTATTTT.

The CDR3 loop reads CASSLRGGTEAFF. Here the CDR3 DNA reads TGTGCCAGCAGTTTGCGGGGTGGAACTGAAGCTTTCTTT. The chain uses TRBV28 and TRBJ1-1, with D uncertain. The germline V and J ends were trimmed by 3 bases and 5 bases, with 10 bases remaining between them. The CDR3 has 13 residues. Germline loops: CDR1 MDHEN, CDR2 SYDVKM.

The chain has TRBV5-1 and TRBJ2-1; 8 bases agree with TRBD2. V was pared by 5 bases and J by 4 bases, with 8 bases of the junction left unmatched. In germline, CDR1 is SGHRS, CDR2 YFSETQ. The CDR3 covers 15 residues. CDR3 region: CASRASGGSYNEQFF. For the CDR3, the DNA is TGCGCCAGCAGGGCGAGCGGGGGCTCATACAATGAGCAGTTCTTC.

V usage is TRBV27 and J usage is TRBJ2-7, with 9 bases lining up with TRBD1. V was pared by 3 bases and J by 6 bases, with 3 bases of the junction left unmatched. CDR1 MNHEY and CDR2 SMNVEV come from the germline V gene (reference sequence). This CDR3 contains 13 residues. The CDR3 protein is CASSFDRGSEQYF. The CDR3 nucleotides are TGTGCCAGCAGTTTCGACAGGGGGAGCGAGCAGTACTTC.